The present T cell receptor (beta chain) was sequenced within a study of blood T cell repertoires in COVID-19. Some clones are missing from TCRdb's copy, which holds only in-frame ones; the method was immunoSEQ multiplex PCR. The table shows about 320,000 clones, with 85% occurring only once. Germline-derived CDR1 and CDR2 are SGHTA and FQGNSA. V was pared by 3 bases and J by 12 bases, with 12 bases between. CDR3 size: 12 residues. This study enrolled people aged roughly 18 to 90 from roughly 22 US geographic areas. Participants reported their clinical history, and cohort assignment relied on those reports.

This sequence joins TRBV7-2 and TRBJ2-1, with D possibly TRBD1 on 6 matching bases. Sequenced: PBMCs or T cells enriched from blood (not recorded which). The source of this sequence is a woman in her 30s who had been exposed to COVID-19. The CDR3 DNA reads as TGTGCCAGCAGCTTTACAGGGTCCGGGCAGTTCTTC. Translation: CASSFTGSGQFF.